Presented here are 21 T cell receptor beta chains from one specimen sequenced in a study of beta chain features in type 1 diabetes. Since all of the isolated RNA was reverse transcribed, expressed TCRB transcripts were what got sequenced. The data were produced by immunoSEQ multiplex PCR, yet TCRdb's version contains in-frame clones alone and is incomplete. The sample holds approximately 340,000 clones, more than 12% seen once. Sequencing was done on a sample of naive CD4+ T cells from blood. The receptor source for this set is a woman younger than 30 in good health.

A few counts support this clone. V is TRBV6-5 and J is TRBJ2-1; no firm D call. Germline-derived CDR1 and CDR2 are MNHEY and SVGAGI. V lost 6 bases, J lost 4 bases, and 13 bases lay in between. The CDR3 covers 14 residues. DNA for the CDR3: TGTGCCAGCAGCCGACGGAGCCTTTACAATGAGCAGTTCTTC. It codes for CASSRRSLYNEQFF.

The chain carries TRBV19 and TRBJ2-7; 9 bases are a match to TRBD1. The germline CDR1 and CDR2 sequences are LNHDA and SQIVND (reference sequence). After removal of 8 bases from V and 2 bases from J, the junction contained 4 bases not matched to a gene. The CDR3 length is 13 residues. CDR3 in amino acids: CASLGQGTYEQYF. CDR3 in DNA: TGTGCCAGTTTGGGACAGGGAACCTACGAGCAGTACTTC.

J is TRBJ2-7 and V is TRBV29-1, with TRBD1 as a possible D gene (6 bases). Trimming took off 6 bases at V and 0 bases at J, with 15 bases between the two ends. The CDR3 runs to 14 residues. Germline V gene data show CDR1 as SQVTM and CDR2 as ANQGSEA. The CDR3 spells CSVAGDGSSYEQYF. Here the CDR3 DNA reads TGCAGCGTCGCAGGGGATGGTAGCTCCTACGAGCAGTACTTC.

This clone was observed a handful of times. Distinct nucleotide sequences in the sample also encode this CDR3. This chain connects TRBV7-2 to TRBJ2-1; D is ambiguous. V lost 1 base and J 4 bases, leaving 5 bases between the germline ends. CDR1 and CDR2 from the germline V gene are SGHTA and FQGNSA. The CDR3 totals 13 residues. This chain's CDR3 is CASSLGRYNEQFF. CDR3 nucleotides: TGTGCCAGCAGCTTAGGCCGGTACAATGAGCAGTTCTTC.

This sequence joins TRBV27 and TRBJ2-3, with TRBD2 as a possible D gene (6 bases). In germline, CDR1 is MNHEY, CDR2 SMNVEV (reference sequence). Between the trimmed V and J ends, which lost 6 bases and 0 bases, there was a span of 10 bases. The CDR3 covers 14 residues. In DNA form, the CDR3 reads TGTGCCAGCAGGGAGAGCGGGAGCACAGATACGCAGTATTTT. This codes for CASRESGSTDTQYF.

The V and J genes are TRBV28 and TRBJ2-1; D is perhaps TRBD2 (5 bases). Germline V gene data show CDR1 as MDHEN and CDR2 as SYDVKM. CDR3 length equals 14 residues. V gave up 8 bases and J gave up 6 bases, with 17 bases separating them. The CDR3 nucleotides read TGTGCCAGCGAATCCGGGGTTGGCAGCAATGAGCAGTTCTTC. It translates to CASESGVGSNEQFF.

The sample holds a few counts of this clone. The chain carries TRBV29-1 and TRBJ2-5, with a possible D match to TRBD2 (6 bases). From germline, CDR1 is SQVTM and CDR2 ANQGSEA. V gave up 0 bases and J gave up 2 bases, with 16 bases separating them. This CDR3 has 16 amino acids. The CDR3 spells CSVEDQGGDPQETQYF. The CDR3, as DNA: TGCAGCGTTGAAGATCAGGGCGGGGATCCGCAAGAGACCCAGTACTTC.

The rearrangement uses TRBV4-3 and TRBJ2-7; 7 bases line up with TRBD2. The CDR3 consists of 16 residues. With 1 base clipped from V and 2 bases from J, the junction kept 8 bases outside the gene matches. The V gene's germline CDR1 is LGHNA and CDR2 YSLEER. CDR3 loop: CASSQGPSGMTYEQYF. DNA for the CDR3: TGCGCCAGCAGCCAAGGTCCTAGCGGTATGACCTACGAGCAGTACTTC.

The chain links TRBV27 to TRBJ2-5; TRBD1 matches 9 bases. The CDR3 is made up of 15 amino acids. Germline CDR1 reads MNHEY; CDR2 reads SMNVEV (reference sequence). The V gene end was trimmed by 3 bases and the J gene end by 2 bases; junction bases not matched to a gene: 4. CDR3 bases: TGTGCCAGCAGTTTCGTTGGGACAGGGCAAGAGACCCAGTACTTC. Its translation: CASSFVGTGQETQYF.

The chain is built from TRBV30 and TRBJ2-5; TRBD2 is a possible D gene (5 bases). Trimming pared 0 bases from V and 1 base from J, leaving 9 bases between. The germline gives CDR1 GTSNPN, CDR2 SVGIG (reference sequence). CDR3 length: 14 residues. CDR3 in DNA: TGTGCCTGGAGTGTAAACAGCGGCCAAGAGACCCAGTACTTC. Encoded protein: CAWSVNSGQETQYF.

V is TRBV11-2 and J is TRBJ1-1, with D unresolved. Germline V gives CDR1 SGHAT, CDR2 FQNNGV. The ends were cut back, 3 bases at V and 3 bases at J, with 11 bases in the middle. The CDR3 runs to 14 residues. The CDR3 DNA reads TGTGCCAGCAGCTTGCCACTTGAGGACACTGAAGCTTTCTTT. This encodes CASSLPLEDTEAFF.

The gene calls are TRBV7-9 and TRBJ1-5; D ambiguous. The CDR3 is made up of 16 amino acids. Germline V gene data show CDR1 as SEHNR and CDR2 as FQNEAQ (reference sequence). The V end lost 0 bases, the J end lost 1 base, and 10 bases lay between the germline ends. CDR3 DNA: TGTGCCAGCAGCTTAGCGAGTGAGGGAAGCAATCAGCCCCAGCATTTT. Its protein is CASSLASEGSNQPQHF.

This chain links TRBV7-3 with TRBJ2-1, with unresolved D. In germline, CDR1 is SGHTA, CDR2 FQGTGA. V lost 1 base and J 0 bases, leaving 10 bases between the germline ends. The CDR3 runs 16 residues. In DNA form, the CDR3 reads TGTGCCAGCAGCTTAAACGTGGCCCCCTCCTACAATGAGCAGTTCTTC. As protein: CASSLNVAPSYNEQFF.

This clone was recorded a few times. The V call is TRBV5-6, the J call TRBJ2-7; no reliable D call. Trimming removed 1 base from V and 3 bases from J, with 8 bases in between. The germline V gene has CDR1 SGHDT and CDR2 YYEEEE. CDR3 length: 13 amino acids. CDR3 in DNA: TGTGCCAGCAGCTTGTACAGCCTCTACGAGCAGTACTTC. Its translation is CASSLYSLYEQYF. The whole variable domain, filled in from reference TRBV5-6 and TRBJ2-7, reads DAGVTQSPTHLIKTRGQQVTLRCSPKSGHDTVSWYQQALGQGPQFIFQYYEEEERQRGNFPDRFSGHQFPNYSSELNVNALLLGDSALYLCASSLYSLYEQYFGPGTRLTVT.

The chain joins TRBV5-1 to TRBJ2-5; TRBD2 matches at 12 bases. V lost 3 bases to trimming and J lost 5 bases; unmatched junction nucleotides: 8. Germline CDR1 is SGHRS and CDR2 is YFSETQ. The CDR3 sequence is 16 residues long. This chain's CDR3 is CASSYRLAGARETQYF. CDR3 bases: TGCGCCAGCAGCTACCGACTAGCGGGAGCACGGGAGACCCAGTACTTC.

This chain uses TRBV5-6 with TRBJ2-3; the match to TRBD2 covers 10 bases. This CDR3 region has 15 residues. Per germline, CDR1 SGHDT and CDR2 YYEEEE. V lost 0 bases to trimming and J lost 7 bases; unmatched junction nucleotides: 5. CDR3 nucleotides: TGTGCCAGCAGCTTGGCAGCTAGCGGGAGCAATACGCAGTATTTT. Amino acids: CASSLAASGSNTQYF.

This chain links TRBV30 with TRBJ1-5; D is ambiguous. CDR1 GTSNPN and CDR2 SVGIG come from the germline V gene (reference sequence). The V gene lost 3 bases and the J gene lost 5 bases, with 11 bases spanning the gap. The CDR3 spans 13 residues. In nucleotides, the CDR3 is TGTGCCTGGAGCTTAGGTGGGCATCAGCCCCAGCATTTT. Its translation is CAWSLGGHQPQHF.

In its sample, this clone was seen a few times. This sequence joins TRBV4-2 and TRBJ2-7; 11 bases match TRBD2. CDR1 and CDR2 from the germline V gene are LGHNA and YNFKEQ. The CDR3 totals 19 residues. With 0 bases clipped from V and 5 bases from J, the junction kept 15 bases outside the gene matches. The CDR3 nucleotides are TGTGCCAGCAGCCAAGATTGGGCGGGGGAGACTAGCGGGACCCACGAGCAGTACTTC. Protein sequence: CASSQDWAGETSGTHEQYF.

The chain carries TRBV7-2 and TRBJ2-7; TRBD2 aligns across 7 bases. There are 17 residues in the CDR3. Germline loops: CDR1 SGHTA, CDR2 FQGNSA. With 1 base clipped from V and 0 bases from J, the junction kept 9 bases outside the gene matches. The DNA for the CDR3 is TGTGCCAGCAGCTTAGTGGCAATCGGGGGGAGCTCCTACGAGCAGTACTTC. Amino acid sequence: CASSLVAIGGSSYEQYF.

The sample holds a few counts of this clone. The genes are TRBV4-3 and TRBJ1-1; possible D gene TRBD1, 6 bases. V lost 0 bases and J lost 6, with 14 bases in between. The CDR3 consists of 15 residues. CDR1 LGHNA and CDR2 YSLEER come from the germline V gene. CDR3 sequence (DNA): TGCGCCAGCAGCCAAGATGTGGGACATCGCCCTGAAGCTTTCTTT. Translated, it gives CASSQDVGHRPEAFF.

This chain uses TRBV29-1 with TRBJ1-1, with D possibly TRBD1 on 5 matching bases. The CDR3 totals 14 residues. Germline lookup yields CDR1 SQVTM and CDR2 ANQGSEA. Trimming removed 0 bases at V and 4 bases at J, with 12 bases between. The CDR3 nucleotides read TGCAGCGTTGAAGATATCGGGGGTCCCACTGAAGCTTTCTTT. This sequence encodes CSVEDIGGPTEAFF. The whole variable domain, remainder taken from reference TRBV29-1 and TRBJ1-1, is SAVISQKPSRDICQRGTSLTIQCQVDSQVTMMFWYRQQPGQSLTLIATANQGSEATYESGFVIDKFPISRPNLTFSTLTVSNMSPEDSSIYLCSVEDIGGPTEAFFGQGTRLTVV.